These 16 T cell receptor beta chains share one sample of origin, sequenced in a study of blood T cells in healthy people across ages. For the second PCR, which ran for about 6 to 11 cycles, a sample-barcoded 5' primer and a J-beta primer mix were used. TCRdb re-called the 5' RACE reads with MiXCR, one entry per CDR3 protein. The sample records 790,000 or so distinct CDR3 sequences, more than 35% being singletons. The sample consisted of blood. Receptors were obtained from a man aged 80 or over in good health.

Only a few counts were recorded for this clonotype. The chain combines TRBV9 with TRBJ2-7; D might be TRBD2 (5 bases). In germline, CDR1 is SGDLS, CDR2 YYNGEE. V was clipped by 0 bases and J by 3 bases, with 13 bases between them. The CDR3 is 15 residues long. CDR3 DNA sequence: TGTGCCAGCAGCGTAGATCGGGCAGCGGACTACGAGCAGTACTTC. Protein product: CASSVDRAADYEQYF.

The rearrangement joins TRBV5-1 to TRBJ2-5; TRBD2 matches at 12 bases. The germline gives CDR1 SGHRS, CDR2 YFSETQ. The CDR3 is 16 residues long. V lost 3 bases to trimming and J lost 3 bases; unmatched junction nucleotides: 6. The CDR3 is CASSSASGGAKETQYF. In DNA form, the CDR3 reads TGCGCCAGCAGCTCGGCTAGCGGGGGGGCTAAAGAGACCCAGTACTTC.

This clonotype has a single count. One base away lies a much larger clone, so this may be a sequencing read error. The chain uses TRBV3-1 and TRBJ2-3; D gene ambiguous. Germline V CDR1 and CDR2: LGHDT, YNNKEL (reference sequence). This CDR3 comprises 16 residues. Trimming removed 0 bases at V and 6 bases at J, with 16 bases between. The CDR3 spells CASSQDLRPVYDTQYF. Written as DNA, the CDR3 is TGTGCCAGCAGCCAAGATCTACGGCCAGTCTACGATACGCAGTATTTT.

This clonotype has just one count. This chain uses TRBV19 with TRBJ1-4; no firm D call. Per the germline V gene, CDR1 is LNHDA and CDR2 is SQIVND (reference sequence). The V and J ends lost 0 bases and 11 bases respectively, with 13 bases between them. This CDR3 comprises 14 residues. In DNA, the CDR3 is TGTGCCAGTAGTATAGATCTAACCAGCGGGAAACTGTTTTTT. Residues: CASSIDLTSGKLFF.

This clonotype was observed many times. The rearrangement uses TRBV4-2 and TRBJ2-7, with 11 bases aligning to TRBD2. Trimming removed 1 base from V and 2 bases from J; junction bases left unmatched: 4. CDR1 and CDR2 from the germline V gene are LGHNA and YNFKEQ. This CDR3 spans 16 amino acids. The CDR3 bases are TGTGCCAGCAGCCAAGGACTAGCGGGAATCACCTACGAGCAGTACTTC. It encodes CASSQGLAGITYEQYF.

CDR3 sequence reads: CASSQDRGLSDEQYF. The CDR3 nucleotides are TGTGCCAGCAGCCAAGATAGGGGGCTATCTGACGAGCAGTACTTC. The V and J genes are TRBV4-2 and TRBJ2-7; 7 bases match TRBD1. The CDR3 runs to 15 residues. Germline V lookup: CDR1 LGHNA, CDR2 YNFKEQ. V lost 0 bases and J lost 5; bases outside the gene matches: 7.

The rearrangement uses TRBV6-4 and TRBJ2-1; D remains unclear. V was pared by 5 bases and J by 8 bases, with 13 bases between. The CDR3 is 13 residues long. Per the germline V gene, CDR1 is MRHNA and CDR2 is SNTAGT. In DNA form, the CDR3 reads TGTGCCAGCAGTTTGGCGGAACGGGATGAGCAGTTCTTC. This codes for CASSLAERDEQFF.

The chain employs TRBV28 and TRBJ2-1; 7 bases agree with TRBD2. Germline V lookup: CDR1 MDHEN, CDR2 SYDVKM. V shed 5 bases, J shed 0 bases, and the junction held 7 bases outside the gene matches. The CDR3 sequence is 16 residues long. The CDR3 spells CASSPHSGGSYNEQFF. The CDR3 coding sequence is TGTGCCAGCAGTCCCCACTCGGGGGGCTCCTACAATGAGCAGTTCTTC.

About this clonotype itself: The junction departs from germline at one end; a sequencing error may be responsible. The chain is built from TRBV29-1 and TRBJ1-6; D may be TRBD1 (5 bases). Germline lookup yields CDR1 SQVTM and CDR2 ANQGSEA. The CDR3 is 13 amino acids. CDR3 amino acids: CSVRWGNNSPPHF. As DNA, the CDR3 is TGCAGCGTTAGATGGGGCAATAATTCACCCCCCCACTTT.

The chain combines TRBV6-5 with TRBJ2-3; D is undetermined. This CDR3 has 12 amino acids. Germline V gene lookup returns CDR1 MNHEY and CDR2 SVGAGI. The V gene lost 4 bases and the J gene lost 8 bases, with 10 bases spanning the gap. CDR3 in amino acids: CASSSQLSTQYF. The CDR3, as DNA: TGTGCCAGCAGTTCACAGCTATCTACGCAGTATTTT.

The rearrangement links TRBV20-1 to TRBJ2-4; D is undetermined. Germline V lookup: CDR1 DFQATT, CDR2 SNEGSKA (reference sequence). The CDR3 loop spans 13 amino acids. Deletions cut 0 bases from V and 5 bases from J, with 8 bases between. CDR3 nucleotides: TGCAGTGCTAGAGATTCGGTAGAAAACATTCAGTACTTC. Its protein product is CSARDSVENIQYF.

This clonotype appeared many times. The CDR3 DNA follows: TGCGCCAGCAGCTTGGGGTCCGAGACCCAGTACTTC. This translates into CASSLGSETQYF. The chain employs TRBV5-1 and TRBJ2-5; D gene unclear. Germline V lookup: CDR1 SGHRS, CDR2 YFSETQ. Trimming took off 0 bases at V and 5 bases at J, with 5 bases between the two ends. This CDR3 contains 12 residues.

The table lists this clonotype with a few counts. V is TRBV9 and J is TRBJ2-1; D possibly corresponds to TRBD1 (6 bases). The ends were cut back, 3 bases at V and 2 bases at J, with 9 bases in the middle. Germline values: CDR1 SGDLS, CDR2 YYNGEE. The CDR3 length is 14 residues. The CDR3 DNA is TGTGCCAGCAGCGAAAAGGGGGCCTACAATGAGCAGTTCTTC. This sequence encodes CASSEKGAYNEQFF.

The chain employs TRBV29-1 and TRBJ1-2; D is ambiguous. The CDR3 totals 11 residues. V dropped 5 bases and J dropped 2 bases, with 6 bases sitting between them. Germline lookup yields CDR1 SQVTM and CDR2 ANQGSEA. The CDR3 coding sequence is TGCAGCGTTAACAGCAACTATGGCTACACCTTC. Amino acids: CSVNSNYGYTF. The entire variable domain, with the rest obtained from reference TRBV29-1 and TRBJ1-2, is as follows: SAVISQKPSRDICQRGTSLTIQCQVDSQVTMMFWYRQQPGQSLTLIATANQGSEATYESGFVIDKFPISRPNLTFSTLTVSNMSPEDSSIYLCSVNSNYGYTFGSGTRLTVV.

Regarding this clonotype: Germline is not matched at one junction end, which may reflect a read error. J is TRBJ2-1 and V is TRBV5-5, with TRBD2 identical over 11 bases. This CDR3 contains 16 residues. CDR1 is SGHKS and CDR2 is YYEKEE in the germline V gene (reference sequence). This chain's CDR3 is CASSLALAGVYNDQFF. CDR3 coding DNA: TGTGCCAGCAGCTTGGCACTAGCGGGAGTCTACAATGATCAGTTCTTC.

This clonotype was detected ten times or more. This chain uses TRBV7-2 with TRBJ2-5, with D tentatively TRBD1 (5 bases). The CDR3 is 12 residues long. Germline CDR1 SGHTA, CDR2 FQGNSA. Trimming left V 8 bases short and J 5 bases short, with 12 bases between. The CDR3 DNA follows: TGTGCCAGCGGCGGCAGGGCGGAGACCCAGTACTTC. The encoded protein is CASGGRAETQYF.